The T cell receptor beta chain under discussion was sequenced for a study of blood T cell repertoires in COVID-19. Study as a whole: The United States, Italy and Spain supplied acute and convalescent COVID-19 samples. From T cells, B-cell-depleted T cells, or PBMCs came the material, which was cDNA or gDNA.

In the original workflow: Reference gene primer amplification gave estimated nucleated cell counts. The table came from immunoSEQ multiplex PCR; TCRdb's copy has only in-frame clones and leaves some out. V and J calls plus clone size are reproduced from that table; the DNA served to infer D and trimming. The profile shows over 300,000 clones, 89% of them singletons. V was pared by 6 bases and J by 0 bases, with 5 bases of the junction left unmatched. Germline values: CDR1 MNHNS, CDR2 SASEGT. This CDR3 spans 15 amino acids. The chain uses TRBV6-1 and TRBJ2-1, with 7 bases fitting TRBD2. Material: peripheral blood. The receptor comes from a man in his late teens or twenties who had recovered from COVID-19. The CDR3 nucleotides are TGTGCCAGCAGACCTAGCGGAAGCTCCTACAATGAGCAGTTCTTC. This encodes CASRPSGSSYNEQFF.